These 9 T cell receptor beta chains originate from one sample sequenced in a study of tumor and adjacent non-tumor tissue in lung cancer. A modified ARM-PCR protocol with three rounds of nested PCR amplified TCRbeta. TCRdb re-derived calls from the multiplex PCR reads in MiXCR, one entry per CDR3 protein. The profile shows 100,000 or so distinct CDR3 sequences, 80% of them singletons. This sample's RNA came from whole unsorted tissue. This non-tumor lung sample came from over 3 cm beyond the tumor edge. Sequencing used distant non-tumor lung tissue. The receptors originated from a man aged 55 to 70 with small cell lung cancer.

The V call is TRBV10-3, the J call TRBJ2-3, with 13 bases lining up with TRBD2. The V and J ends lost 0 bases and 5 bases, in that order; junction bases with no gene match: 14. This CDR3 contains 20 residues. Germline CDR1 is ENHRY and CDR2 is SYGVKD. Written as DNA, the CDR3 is TGTGCCATCAGTGAGTCGGATTCTGGACTAGCGGGAGTTGAGGTAGATACGCAGTATTTT. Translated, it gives CAISESDSGLAGVEVDTQYF.

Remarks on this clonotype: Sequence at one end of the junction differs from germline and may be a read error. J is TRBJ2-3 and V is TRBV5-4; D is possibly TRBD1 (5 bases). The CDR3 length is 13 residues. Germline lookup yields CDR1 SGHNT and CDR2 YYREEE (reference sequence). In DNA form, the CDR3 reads TGTACCAGCAGCCCGCTGACAGAAGATACGCAGTATTTT. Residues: CTSSPLTEDTQYF.

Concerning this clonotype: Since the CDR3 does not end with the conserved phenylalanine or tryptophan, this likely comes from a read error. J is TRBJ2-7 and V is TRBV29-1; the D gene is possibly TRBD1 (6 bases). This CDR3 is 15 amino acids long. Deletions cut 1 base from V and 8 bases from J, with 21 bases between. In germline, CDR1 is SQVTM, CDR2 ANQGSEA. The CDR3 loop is CSVEVRGTHPGKQYL. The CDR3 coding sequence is TGCAGCGTTGAAGTTAGGGGGACACACCCCGGAAAGCAGTACTTA.

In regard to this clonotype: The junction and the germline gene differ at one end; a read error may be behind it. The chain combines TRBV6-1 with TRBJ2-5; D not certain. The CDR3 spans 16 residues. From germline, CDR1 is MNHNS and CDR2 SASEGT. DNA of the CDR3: TGTGCCAGCAGTGAAGCACACATCGGGTCTCAAGAGACCCACTACTTC. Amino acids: CASSEAHIGSQETHYF.

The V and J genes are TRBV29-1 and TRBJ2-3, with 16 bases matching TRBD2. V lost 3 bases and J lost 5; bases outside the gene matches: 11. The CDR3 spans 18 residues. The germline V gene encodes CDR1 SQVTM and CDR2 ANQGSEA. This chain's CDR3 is CSVEGTSGRGTCIDTQYF. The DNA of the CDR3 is TGCAGCGTTGAGGGGACTAGCGGGAGGGGTACTTGCATAGATACGCAGTATTTT.

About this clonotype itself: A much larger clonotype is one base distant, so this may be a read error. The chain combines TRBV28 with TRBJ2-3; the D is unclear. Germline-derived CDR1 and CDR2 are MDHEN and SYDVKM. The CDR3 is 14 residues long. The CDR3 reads CASSFSRSTDAQYF. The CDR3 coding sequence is TGTGCCAGCAGTTTCTCCAGGAGCACAGATGCGCAGTATTTT.

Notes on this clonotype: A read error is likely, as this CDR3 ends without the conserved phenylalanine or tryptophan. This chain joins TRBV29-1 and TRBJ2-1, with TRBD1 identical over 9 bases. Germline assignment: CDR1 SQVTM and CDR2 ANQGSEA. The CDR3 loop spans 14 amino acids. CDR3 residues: CSAQGGTGGSEQFI. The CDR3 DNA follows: TGTAGCGCCCAAGGGGGTACAGGGGGCAGTGAGCAGTTCATC.

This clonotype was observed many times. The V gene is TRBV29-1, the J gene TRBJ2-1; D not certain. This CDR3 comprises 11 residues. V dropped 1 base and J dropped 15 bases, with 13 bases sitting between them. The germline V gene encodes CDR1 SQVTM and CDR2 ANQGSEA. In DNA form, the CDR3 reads TGCAGCGTTGAAGTAGGGAAAAGGTTGTTCTTC. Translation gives CSVEVGKRLFF.

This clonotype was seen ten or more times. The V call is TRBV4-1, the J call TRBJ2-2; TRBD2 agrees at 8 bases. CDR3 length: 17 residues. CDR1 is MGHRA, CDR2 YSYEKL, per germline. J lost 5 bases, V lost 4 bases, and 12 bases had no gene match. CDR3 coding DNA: TGCGCCAGCAGCCTGGTTTGGGTAGCGGGAAATACCGGGGAGCTGTTTTTT. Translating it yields CASSLVWVAGNTGELFF.